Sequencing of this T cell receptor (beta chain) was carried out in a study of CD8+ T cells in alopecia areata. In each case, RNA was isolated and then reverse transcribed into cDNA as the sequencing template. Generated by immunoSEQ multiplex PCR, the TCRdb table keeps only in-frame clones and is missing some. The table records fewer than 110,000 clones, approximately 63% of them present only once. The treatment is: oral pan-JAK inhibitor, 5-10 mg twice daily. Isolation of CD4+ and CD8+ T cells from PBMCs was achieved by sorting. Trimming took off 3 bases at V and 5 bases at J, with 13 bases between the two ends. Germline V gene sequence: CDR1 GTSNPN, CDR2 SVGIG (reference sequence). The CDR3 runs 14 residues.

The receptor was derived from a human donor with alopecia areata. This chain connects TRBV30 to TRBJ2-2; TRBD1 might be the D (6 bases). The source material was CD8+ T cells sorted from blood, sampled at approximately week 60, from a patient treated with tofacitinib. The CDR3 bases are TGTGCCTGGAGCGAAGGACAGCTGACCGGGGAGCTGTTTTTT. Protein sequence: CAWSEGQLTGELFF. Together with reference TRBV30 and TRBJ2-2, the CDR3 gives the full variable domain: SQTIHQWPATLVQPVGSPLSLECTVEGTSNPNLYWYRQAAGRGLQLLFYSVGIGQISSEVPQNLSASRPQDRQFILSSKKLLLSDSGFYLCAWSEGQLTGELFFGEGSRLTVL.